This TCR beta chain came from a study of cytomegalovirus exposure and HLA in healthy donors. Details on this clone: Its antigen is not known.

Healthy bone marrow donors made up the cohort. Study observations and caveats: The dataset shows that most TCR sequences were rare, while some public TCRs occurred in many donors.

Primers included in the PCR were 60 Vbeta and 13 Jbeta primers. Clones were read by immunoSEQ multiplex PCR, and TCRdb kept only the in-frame ones, dropping some. The sample consists of 130,000 or so clones, approximately 82% of them appearing once. Trimming stripped 3 bases from V and 7 bases from J, with 10 bases between. Germline V gives CDR1 ENHRY, CDR2 SYGVKD. The CDR3 spans 13 residues. The chain carries TRBV10-3 and TRBJ1-5; unclear D gene. Sequenced sample: PBMCs. The clonotype comes from a woman in her thirties or forties in good health and CMV-seronegative. The CDR3 loop is CAISDTGSQPQHF. The CDR3 nucleotides read TGTGCCATCAGTGATACCGGGAGCCAGCCCCAGCATTTT.